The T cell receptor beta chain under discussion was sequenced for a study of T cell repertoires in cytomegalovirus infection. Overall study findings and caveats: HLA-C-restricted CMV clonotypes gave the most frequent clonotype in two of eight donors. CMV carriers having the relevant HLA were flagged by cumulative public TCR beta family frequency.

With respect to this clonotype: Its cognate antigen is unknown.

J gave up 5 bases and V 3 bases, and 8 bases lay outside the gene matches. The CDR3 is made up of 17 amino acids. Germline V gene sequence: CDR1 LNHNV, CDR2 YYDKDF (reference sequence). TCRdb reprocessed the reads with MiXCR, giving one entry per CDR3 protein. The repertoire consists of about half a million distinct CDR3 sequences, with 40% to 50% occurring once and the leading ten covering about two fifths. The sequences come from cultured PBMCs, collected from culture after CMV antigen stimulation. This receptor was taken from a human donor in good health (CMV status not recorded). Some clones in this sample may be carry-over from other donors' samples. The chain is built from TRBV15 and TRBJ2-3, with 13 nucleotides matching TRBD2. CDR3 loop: CATSRRRLAGGQDTQYF. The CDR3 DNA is TGTGCCACCAGCAGGAGAAGACTAGCGGGGGGCCAAGATACGCAGTATTTT.